A single sample gave rise to the 32 T cell receptor beta chains below, sequenced in a study of blood T cell repertoires in COVID-19. Profiling relied on immunoSEQ multiplex PCR, and the TCRdb table lists in-frame clones only, not all of them. This table has just over 95,000 clones, roughly 87% appearing once. The specimen was peripheral blood. Every receptor here comes from an elderly man with acute or convalescent COVID-19.

This clone has a handful of counts. The chain links TRBV2 to TRBJ2-6; no firm D call. The V and J ends lost 7 bases and 2 bases respectively, with 12 bases between them. The germline gives CDR1 SNHLY, CDR2 FYNNEI. The CDR3 consists of 15 residues. The CDR3 loop reads CASIRVQPGANVLTF. DNA of the CDR3: TGTGCCAGCATAAGAGTTCAACCTGGGGCCAACGTCCTGACTTTC.

The chain is built from TRBV6-5 and TRBJ1-1; the D is unclear. Trimming left V 6 bases short and J 0 bases short, with 11 bases between. The V gene's germline CDR1 is MNHEY and CDR2 SVGAGI. CDR3 length equals 14 residues. The CDR3 loop is CASSLRLMNTEAFF. As DNA, the CDR3 is TGTGCCAGCAGCTTGCGGCTCATGAACACTGAAGCTTTCTTT.

The gene calls are TRBV19 and TRBJ1-4, with 8 bases identical to TRBD1. The V gene end was trimmed by 4 bases and the J gene end by 3 bases; junction bases not matched to a gene: 13. Germline-derived CDR1 and CDR2 are LNHDA and SQIVND (reference sequence). The CDR3 spans 18 residues. CDR3 DNA: TGTGCCAGTAGTACGAAAACAGGACAGGGAGGAGCTAATGAAAAACTGTTTTTT. This translates into CASSTKTGQGGANEKLFF. Variable domain in full (rest from reference TRBV19 and TRBJ1-4): DGGITQSPKYLFRKEGQNVTLSCEQNLNHDAMYWYRQDPGQGLRLIYYSQIVNDFQKGDIAEGYSVSREKKESFPLTVTSAQKNPTAFYLCASSTKTGQGGANEKLFFGSGTQLSVL.

This clone was recorded only once. This chain connects TRBV29-1 to TRBJ2-7; D unclear. Germline-derived CDR1 and CDR2 are SQVTM and ANQGSEA. The V end was cut by 4 bases, the J end by 6 bases, with 10 bases between. The CDR3 contains 11 residues. CDR3 DNA sequence: TGCAGCGTTGGGGCCCTTAGCGAGCAGTACTTC. Its protein is CSVGALSEQYF.

The chain uses TRBV9 and TRBJ2-7; 8 positions agree with TRBD1. CDR3 length: 15 residues. The J segment lost 3 bases and the V segment lost 0 bases, leaving 5 bases of the junction unmatched. Germline loops: CDR1 SGDLS, CDR2 YYNGEE. The CDR3 region is CASSVGGQGFYEQYF. The CDR3 DNA follows: TGTGCCAGCAGCGTAGGCGGACAGGGTTTCTACGAGCAGTACTTC. The variable domain in full, completed from reference TRBV9 and TRBJ2-7, reads DSGVTQTPKHLITATGQRVTLRCSPRSGDLSVYWYQQSLDQGLQFLIQYYNGEERAKGNILERFSAQQFPDLHSELNLSSLELGDSALYFCASSVGGQGFYEQYFGPGTRLTVT.

The chain uses TRBV11-2 and TRBJ2-7; D is perhaps TRBD1 (5 bases). This CDR3 has 15 amino acids. The germline CDR1 and CDR2 sequences are SGHAT and FQNNGV. Trimming pared 4 bases from V and 3 bases from J, leaving 16 bases between. This CDR3 is CASSYGQGPNYEQYF. In DNA, the CDR3 is TGTGCCAGCAGCTACGGCCAGGGTCCGAACTACGAGCAGTACTTC.

The chain couples TRBV5-1 to TRBJ2-2; 9 bases match TRBD1. J was trimmed by 6 bases and V by 0 bases; bases with no gene match: 12. The CDR3 has 18 residues. In germline, CDR1 is SGHRS, CDR2 YFSETQ. The CDR3 DNA reads as TGCGCCAGCAGCTTGGCCGTACCCGGGACAGGGTCATCCGGGGAGCTGTTTTTT. Amino acid sequence: CASSLAVPGTGSSGELFF.

The chain is built from TRBV5-6 and TRBJ1-6; D not certain. Germline CDR1 SGHDT, CDR2 YYEEEE. The CDR3 loop spans 15 amino acids. Deletions cut 6 bases from V and 2 bases from J, with 12 bases between. The CDR3 here is CASTGGIAYNSPLHF. The CDR3 DNA is TGTGCCAGCACCGGAGGGATCGCCTATAATTCACCCCTCCACTTT.

The chain links TRBV28 to TRBJ1-6, with D uncertain. Germline-derived CDR1 and CDR2 are MDHEN and SYDVKM. CDR3 length equals 14 residues. V was shortened by 6 bases and J by 10 bases, with 16 bases between the two germline ends. Written as DNA, the CDR3 is TGTGCCAGCAGACGAGGAGCGTCGGCGTCACCCCTCCACTTT. Residues: CASRRGASASPLHF.

CDR3 DNA sequence: TGTGCCTCATCCGGTCAGGGATCCCCCGGGTTGAACACTGAAGCTTTCTTT. Protein: CASSGQGSPGLNTEAFF. The chain has TRBV19 and TRBJ1-1; a weak D match, TRBD1 (5 bases). The CDR3 sequence is 17 residues long. Trimming left V 11 bases short and J 0 bases short, with 25 bases between. CDR1 is LNHDA, CDR2 SQIVND, per germline (reference sequence).

This chain connects TRBV28 to TRBJ1-3; D is unclear. Looked up from germline, CDR1 is MDHEN and CDR2 is SYDVKM. V was cut by 3 bases and J by 1 base, with 13 bases left in between. The CDR3 covers 16 residues. The CDR3, as DNA: TGTGCCAGCAGTTTGATAATAGGCGGATCTGGAAACACCATATATTTT. Its translation: CASSLIIGGSGNTIYF.

This clone was seen just once. The gene calls are TRBV5-1 and TRBJ2-7, with D perhaps matching TRBD1 (6 bases). The CDR3 spans 12 residues. With 4 bases removed from V and 6 bases from J, the gap between germline ends came to 11 bases. In germline, CDR1 is SGHRS, CDR2 YFSETQ. The CDR3 loop is CASSATGPEQYF. The CDR3 coding sequence is TGCGCCAGCAGCGCAACAGGGCCCGAGCAGTACTTC.

This clone was seen only a few times. Additional DNA sequences in this sample encode the identical CDR3. The chain joins TRBV5-1 to TRBJ1-3; D unresolved. The CDR3 is 13 residues long. The germline V gene has CDR1 SGHRS and CDR2 YFSETQ. The V end was cut by 4 bases, the J end by 4 bases, with 9 bases between. The CDR3 loop reads CASSPHSGNTIYF. CDR3 nucleotides: TGCGCCAGCAGCCCACATTCCGGAAACACCATATATTTT.

The chain employs TRBV6-5 and TRBJ1-3; possible D gene TRBD1, 5 bases. The V end was cut by 10 bases, the J end by 2 bases, with 18 bases between. There are 15 residues in the CDR3. Germline V lookup: CDR1 MNHEY, CDR2 SVGAGI. CDR3 in amino acids: CATSFGGLPGNTIYF. The CDR3 coding sequence is TGTGCCACCTCGTTCGGGGGTCTTCCTGGAAACACCATATATTTT.

The chain couples TRBV13 to TRBJ1-1; D is perhaps TRBD1 (6 bases). The germline V gene encodes CDR1 PRHDT and CDR2 FYEKMQ (reference sequence). Trimming cost V 4 bases and J 2 bases, with 14 bases left between them. CDR3 length equals 15 residues. The CDR3 loop is CASSYPTGANTEAFF. CDR3 nucleotide sequence: TGTGCCAGCAGCTACCCGACAGGAGCAAACACTGAAGCTTTCTTT. The variable domain in full, completed from reference TRBV13 and TRBJ1-1, reads AAGVIQSPRHLIKEKRETATLKCYPIPRHDTVYWYQQGPGQDPQFLISFYEKMQSDKGSIPDRFSAQQFSDYHSELNMSSLELGDSALYFCASSYPTGANTEAFFGQGTRLTVV.

The rearrangement links TRBV10-3 to TRBJ2-7; 10 nucleotides line up with TRBD1. Germline values: CDR1 ENHRY, CDR2 SYGVKD. The CDR3 totals 14 residues. The trim removed 4 bases at V and 2 bases at J, leaving 2 bases unmatched. This chain's CDR3 is CAISAGQGTYEQYF. The CDR3 nucleotides read TGTGCCATCAGTGCGGGACAGGGGACCTACGAGCAGTACTTC.

This chain links TRBV10-1 with TRBJ2-3; TRBD1 aligns across 8 bases. The CDR3 extends over 13 amino acids. Germline values: CDR1 WNHNN, CDR2 SYGVQD (reference sequence). The V gene end was trimmed by 8 bases and the J gene end by 5 bases; junction bases not matched to a gene: 6. The CDR3 reads CASAGGAGDTQYF. The DNA for the CDR3 is TGCGCCAGCGCAGGGGGCGCGGGAGATACGCAGTATTTT.

This clone was picked up one time. This chain uses TRBV19 with TRBJ2-1; 10 nucleotides match TRBD2. This CDR3 comprises 17 residues. Trimming cost V 4 bases and J 0 bases; bases outside gene matches: 6. CDR1 LNHDA and CDR2 SQIVND come from the germline V gene (reference sequence). CDR3 in DNA: TGTGCCAGTAGTACGATAGCGGGGGGATTCTCCTACAATGAGCAGTTCTTC. Its protein is CASSTIAGGFSYNEQFF.

The chain employs TRBV25-1 and TRBJ1-2; D is unresolved. V lost 3 bases to trimming and J lost 6 bases, with 14 bases between them. Germline V gives CDR1 MGHDK, CDR2 SYGVNS. The CDR3 is made up of 14 amino acids. CDR3: CASSELLGSDGYTF. The CDR3 DNA sequence: TGTGCCAGCAGTGAGTTACTAGGCTCGGATGGCTACACCTTC.

The rearrangement links TRBV5-6 to TRBJ2-3; D gene ambiguous. Trimming pared 0 bases from V and 2 bases from J, leaving 7 bases between. The CDR3 is made up of 14 amino acids. Germline V gene lookup returns CDR1 SGHDT and CDR2 YYEEEE. CDR3 bases: TGTGCCAGCAGCTTGGAACAGCTCACAGATACGCAGTATTTT. Its protein product is CASSLEQLTDTQYF.

The J gene is TRBJ2-7, the V gene TRBV12-3 or TRBV12-4, with unresolved D. The CDR3 sequence is 13 residues long. The ends were cut back, 3 bases at V and 1 base at J, with 7 bases in the middle. The CDR3 DNA is TGTGCCAGCAGTTTCAAACTATCCTACGAGCAGTACTTC. This encodes CASSFKLSYEQYF.

The chain links TRBV9 to TRBJ1-3; D ambiguous. The CDR3 runs 16 residues. V dropped 2 bases and J dropped 0 bases, with 12 bases sitting between them. Germline CDR1 and CDR2: SGDLS and YYNGEE. The CDR3 protein is CASSVGLSHSGNTIYF. The CDR3 DNA reads as TGTGCCAGCAGCGTCGGGTTGAGCCACTCTGGAAACACCATATATTTT. The variable domain in full, completed from reference TRBV9 and TRBJ1-3, reads DSGVTQTPKHLITATGQRVTLRCSPRSGDLSVYWYQQSLDQGLQFLIQYYNGEERAKGNILERFSAQQFPDLHSELNLSSLELGDSALYFCASSVGLSHSGNTIYFGEGSWLTVV.

This chain uses TRBV7-2 with TRBJ1-1; D is uncertain. CDR1 and CDR2 from the germline V gene are SGHTA and FQGNSA. Trimming removed 3 bases from V and 10 bases from J, with 18 bases in between. CDR3 length equals 14 residues. CDR3 residues: CASSFERLPGSAFF. The CDR3 DNA reads TGTGCCAGCAGCTTCGAGCGGCTTCCGGGTTCAGCTTTCTTT.

The genes are TRBV19 and TRBJ2-5; 11 bases map to TRBD2. Germline CDR1 is LNHDA and CDR2 is SQIVND (reference sequence). Germline trimming cut 5 bases from V and 5 bases from J; bases unmatched to any gene: 4. There are 14 residues in the CDR3. Written as DNA, the CDR3 is TGTGCCAGTAGTGGGGGACTAGCGGCTGAGACCCAGTACTTC. Amino acid sequence: CASSGGLAAETQYF.

This chain uses TRBV9 with TRBJ1-4; the D gene is possibly TRBD1 (5 bases). V shed 0 bases and J shed 6 bases, with 9 bases lying between them. The germline V gene has CDR1 SGDLS and CDR2 YYNGEE. This CDR3 has 14 residues. DNA of the CDR3: TGTGCCAGCAGCGTAGTGGGGACTGATGAAAAACTGTTTTTT. Translated: CASSVVGTDEKLFF. Looking up the rest from reference TRBV9 and TRBJ1-4 gives the full variable domain: DSGVTQTPKHLITATGQRVTLRCSPRSGDLSVYWYQQSLDQGLQFLIQYYNGEERAKGNILERFSAQQFPDLHSELNLSSLELGDSALYFCASSVVGTDEKLFFGSGTQLSVL.

The chain combines TRBV3-1 (or the pseudogene TRBV3-2) with TRBJ1-5, with TRBD1 identical over 10 bases. Per the germline V gene, CDR1 is LGHDT and CDR2 is YNNKEL (reference sequence). The CDR3 is 16 residues long. With 5 bases clipped from V and 5 bases from J, the junction kept 9 bases outside the gene matches. CDR3 residues: CASSRSRDRGHQPQHF. The CDR3, as DNA: TGTGCCAGCAGCAGAAGCCGGGACAGGGGTCATCAGCCCCAGCATTTT.

The chain couples TRBV30 to TRBJ1-2; D unclear. Trimming took off 3 bases at V and 5 bases at J, with 22 bases between the two ends. There are 16 residues in the CDR3. Germline V lookup: CDR1 GTSNPN, CDR2 SVGIG (reference sequence). CDR3 amino acids: CAWRVILGQEVYGYTF. The CDR3 coding sequence is TGTGCCTGGAGGGTAATCCTCGGGCAGGAGGTTTATGGCTACACCTTC. Variable domain in full (rest from reference TRBV30 and TRBJ1-2): SQTIHQWPATLVQPVGSPLSLECTVEGTSNPNLYWYRQAAGRGLQLLFYSVGIGQISSEVPQNLSASRPQDRQFILSSKKLLLSDSGFYLCAWRVILGQEVYGYTFGSGTRLTVV.

The V and J genes are TRBV19 and TRBJ1-1; possible D gene TRBD1, 5 bases. The CDR3 is made up of 16 amino acids. V gave up 0 bases and J gave up 1 base, with 12 bases separating them. Germline V gene data show CDR1 as LNHDA and CDR2 as SQIVND (reference sequence). This CDR3 reads CASSIEKGRKNTEAFF. The CDR3 DNA reads as TGTGCCAGTAGTATAGAAAAGGGGCGAAAGAACACTGAAGCTTTCTTT.

The chain links TRBV5-6 to TRBJ2-1, with TRBD2 matching over 13 bases. Germline CDR1 is SGHDT and CDR2 is YYEEEE. There are 18 residues in the CDR3. V was clipped by 3 bases and J by 2 bases; unmatched bases: 8. CDR3: CASSSLTSGRAPYNEQFF. The CDR3 region has the DNA TGTGCCAGCAGCTCCCTAACTAGCGGGAGGGCCCCCTACAATGAGCAGTTCTTC.

The J gene is TRBJ2-2, the V gene TRBV5-1; TRBD1 agrees at 12 bases. This CDR3 comprises 18 residues. Germline V CDR1 and CDR2: SGHRS, YFSETQ. Trimming took 4 bases from V and 4 from J; bases not matched to a gene: 11. The CDR3 bases are TGCGCCAGCAGCCCGGGACAGGGGGCCCCAATTAGCACCGGGGAGCTGTTTTTT. It codes for CASSPGQGAPISTGELFF.

This clone was seen only a few times. This chain links TRBV7-9 with TRBJ2-7; 9 nucleotides align to TRBD1. V shed 6 bases, J shed 2 bases, and the junction held 5 bases outside the gene matches. Germline CDR1 SEHNR, CDR2 FQNEAQ (reference sequence). CDR3 size: 14 residues. DNA of the CDR3: TGTGCCAGCAGAAGGACAGGGGACCCCTACGAGCAGTACTTC. It translates to CASRRTGDPYEQYF.

The V gene is TRBV6-2 or TRBV6-3, the J gene TRBJ2-1; perhaps TRBD2 as D (6 bases). CDR3 length: 15 residues. V lost 2 bases, J lost 2 bases, and 10 bases lay in between. From germline, CDR1 is MNHEY and CDR2 SVGEGT. CDR3 nucleotide sequence: TGTGCCAGCAGTTACAATTGGGGGGCCTACAATGAGCAGTTCTTC. It is translated as CASSYNWGAYNEQFF.